This T cell receptor (beta chain) is from a study of response to subunit inactivated influenza vaccine. TCRdb processed the RT-PCR reads anew with MiXCR; each CDR3 protein has one entry. Among about 170,000 distinct CDR3 sequences, 9.5% to 12% were seen once, and the ten largest hold approximately 35%. V lost 2 bases and J 1 base, leaving 14 bases between the germline ends. Germline V gene data show CDR1 as SGHVS and CDR2 as FNYEAQ. The CDR3 sequence is 16 residues long. J is TRBJ2-5 and V is TRBV7-6, with D perhaps TRBD1 (5 bases). The sample in question was CD8+ T cells sorted from PBMCs, obtained about 23 months after vaccination. The receptor was derived from a man between 50 and 70 years old who received an inactivated influenza vaccine. This CDR3 reads CASSLTPRVLQETQYF. The CDR3 region has the DNA TGTGCCAGCAGCTTAACCCCCAGGGTACTCCAAGAGACCCAGTACTTC.